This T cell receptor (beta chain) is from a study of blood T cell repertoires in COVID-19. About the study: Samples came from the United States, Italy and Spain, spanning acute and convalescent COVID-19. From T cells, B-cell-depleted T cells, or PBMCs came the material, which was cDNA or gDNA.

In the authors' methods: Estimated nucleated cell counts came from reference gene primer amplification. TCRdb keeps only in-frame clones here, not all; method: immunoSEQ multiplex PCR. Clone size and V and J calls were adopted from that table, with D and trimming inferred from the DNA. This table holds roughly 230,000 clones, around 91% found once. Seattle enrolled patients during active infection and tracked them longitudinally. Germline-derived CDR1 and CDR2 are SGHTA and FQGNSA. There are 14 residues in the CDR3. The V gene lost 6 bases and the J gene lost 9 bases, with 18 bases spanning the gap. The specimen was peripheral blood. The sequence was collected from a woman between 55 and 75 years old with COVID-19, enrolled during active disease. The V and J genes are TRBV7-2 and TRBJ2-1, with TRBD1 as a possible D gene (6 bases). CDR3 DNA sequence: TGTGCCAGCAGTCACACTGGACAGAATGGTGAGCAGTTCTTC. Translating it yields CASSHTGQNGEQFF.